The 21 T cell receptor beta chains listed next were all sequenced from one sample in a study of T cell responses to AZD1222 COVID-19 vaccine. TCRdb's copy holds only in-frame clones and misses some; the assay was immunoSEQ multiplex PCR. The sample carries approximately 190,000 clones, approximately 92% recorded once. Sequencing used peripheral blood, obtained 28 days after the second dose of the MenACWY control vaccine. All receptors derive from an adult who received the MenACWY meningococcal vaccine as a control.

The CDR3 reads CAWSDRGGGQPQHF. The CDR3 DNA reads as TGTGCCTGGAGTGACAGGGGTGGGGGTCAGCCCCAGCATTTT. The chain combines TRBV30 with TRBJ1-5; TRBD1 agrees at 7 bases. The CDR3 runs to 14 residues. V shed 1 base, J shed 6 bases, and the junction held 6 bases outside the gene matches. Per germline, CDR1 GTSNPN and CDR2 SVGIG (reference sequence).

The chain uses TRBV19 and TRBJ1-1; D uncertain. Germline-derived CDR1 and CDR2 are LNHDA and SQIVND (reference sequence). The CDR3 is 13 amino acids. V was pared by 3 bases and J by 1 base, with 6 bases between. The DNA for the CDR3 is TGTGCCAGTAGTATCCAGTGGAACACTGAAGCTTTCTTT. This gives the protein CASSIQWNTEAFF.

V and J are TRBV5-1 and TRBJ1-4; D unresolved. Trimming took off 1 base at V and 0 bases at J, with 4 bases between the two ends. The germline CDR1 and CDR2 sequences are SGHRS and YFSETQ. CDR3 length: 14 amino acids. The CDR3 DNA sequence: TGCGCCAGCAGCTTGAGTACAACTAATGAAAAACTGTTTTTT. Protein product: CASSLSTTNEKLFF. The variable domain in full, with the rest retrieved from reference TRBV5-1 and TRBJ1-4, is KAGVTQTPRYLIKTRGQQVTLSCSPISGHRSVSWYQQTPGQGLQFLFEYFSETQRNKGNFPGRFSGRQFSNSRSEMNVSTLELGDSALYLCASSLSTTNEKLFFGSGTQLSVL.

The J gene is TRBJ2-2, the V gene TRBV19; 7 bases map to TRBD2. CDR3 length: 15 amino acids. Germline-derived CDR1 and CDR2 are LNHDA and SQIVND (reference sequence). The junction had 7 bases not matched to a gene; V was cut back by 2 bases and J by 7 bases. In DNA, the CDR3 is TGTGCCAGTAGTATAAGTGGGAGGGCCAACGGGGAGCTGTTTTTT. Translated, it gives CASSISGRANGELFF. Using reference TRBV19 and TRBJ2-2 for the parts outside the CDR3, the full variable domain is DGGITQSPKYLFRKEGQNVTLSCEQNLNHDAMYWYRQDPGQGLRLIYYSQIVNDFQKGDIAEGYSVSREKKESFPLTVTSAQKNPTAFYLCASSISGRANGELFFGEGSRLTVL.

This clone was recorded a few times. The chain joins TRBV27 to TRBJ1-4, with TRBD1 identical over 8 bases. Germline V CDR1 and CDR2: MNHEY, SMNVEV (reference sequence). This CDR3 is 13 amino acids long. V lost 5 bases, J lost 7 bases, and 3 bases stayed unmatched. The CDR3 reads CASSLTGVEKLFF. The CDR3 DNA is TGTGCCAGCAGTCTGACAGGGGTTGAAAAACTGTTTTTT.

This clone has a single count. This sequence joins TRBV20-1 and TRBJ1-2, with D perhaps TRBD1 (6 bases). Per the germline V gene, CDR1 is DFQATT and CDR2 is SNEGSKA (reference sequence). There are 11 residues in the CDR3. Trimming removed 1 base from V and 10 bases from J, with 10 bases in between. The CDR3 DNA reads as TGCAGTGCTAGAGTCCACAGGGACTACACCTTC. Amino acids: CSARVHRDYTF.

This chain links TRBV10-3 with TRBJ1-1; TRBD1 might be the D (5 bases). The CDR3 length is 14 residues. V was shortened by 9 bases and J by 4 bases, with 18 bases between the two germline ends. CDR1 is ENHRY and CDR2 is SYGVKD in the germline V gene. The CDR3 region is CAIFEGHGRTEAFF. The CDR3 bases are TGTGCCATATTCGAGGGGCATGGGCGCACTGAAGCTTTCTTT.

This clone was counted between two and nine times. The chain combines TRBV24-1 with TRBJ2-1, with TRBD1 matching over 9 bases. CDR1 KGHDR and CDR2 SFDVKD come from the germline V gene. With V trimmed by 3 bases and J by 6 bases, 11 bases remained unmatched. This CDR3 region has 17 residues. The CDR3 here is CATSDPAGTGLGNEQFF. In DNA form, the CDR3 reads TGTGCCACCAGTGATCCCGCCGGGACAGGGCTCGGCAATGAGCAGTTCTTC.

The rearrangement joins TRBV27 to TRBJ2-7; no reliable D call. The CDR3 is made up of 14 amino acids. V was clipped by 5 bases and J by 5 bases, with 16 bases between them. The germline V gene has CDR1 MNHEY and CDR2 SMNVEV (reference sequence). For the CDR3, the DNA is TGTGCCAGCAGTAACCTAGGGCATTTGGACGAGCAGTACTTC. Residues: CASSNLGHLDEQYF.

V is TRBV6-5 and J is TRBJ1-6, with 8 bases matching TRBD1. The CDR3 covers 14 residues. J lost 5 bases, V lost 5 bases, and 2 bases had no gene match. Looked up from germline, CDR1 is MNHEY and CDR2 is SVGAGI. CDR3 amino acids: CASSQTGDNSPLHF. The CDR3 bases are TGTGCCAGCAGTCAGACAGGGGATAATTCACCCCTCCACTTT.

This rearrangement joins TRBV4-3 to TRBJ1-6, with D unclear. CDR1 is LGHNA, CDR2 YSLEER, per germline. The CDR3 sequence is 16 residues long. V was pared by 0 bases and J by 4 bases, with 10 bases between. The CDR3 reads CASSQDIGEYNSPLHF. The DNA of the CDR3 is TGCGCCAGCAGCCAAGATATCGGGGAGTATAATTCACCCCTCCACTTT.

The rearrangement joins TRBV27 to TRBJ1-5; D is undetermined. V lost 0 bases, J lost 3 bases, and 3 bases lay in between. The CDR3 spans 13 residues. CDR1 and CDR2 from the germline V gene are MNHEY and SMNVEV (reference sequence). Written as DNA, the CDR3 is TGTGCCAGCAGTTTATCGCCCAATCAGCCCCAGCATTTT. Translated: CASSLSPNQPQHF.

The chain couples TRBV23-1 to TRBJ1-2; D perhaps matches TRBD1 (5 bases). TRBV23-1 is given ORF status, its function remaining uncertain. There are 13 residues in the CDR3. Trimming removed 4 bases at V and 3 bases at J, with 9 bases between. This CDR3 is CASSRGRDYGYTF. The CDR3 nucleotides read TGCGCCAGCAGTCGGGGCAGGGACTATGGCTACACCTTC.

The table lists this clone with a count of one. CDR3: CASSSIDRGKSYNEQFF. The CDR3 DNA reads TGTGCCAGCAGCTCCATCGACAGGGGGAAGTCCTACAATGAGCAGTTCTTC. The chain links TRBV11-2 to TRBJ2-1; 9 nucleotides align to TRBD1. Germline V lookup: CDR1 SGHAT, CDR2 FQNNGV. V was pared by 4 bases and J by 1 base, with 8 bases of the junction left unmatched. The length of the CDR3 is 17 residues.

This clone has more than one count but fewer than ten. This chain links TRBV2 with TRBJ1-1, with TRBD1 as a possible D gene (6 bases). This CDR3 comprises 11 residues. Germline CDR1 is SNHLY and CDR2 is FYNNEI. V was cut by 5 bases and J by 7 bases, with 8 bases left in between. The CDR3 DNA follows: TGTGCCAGCAGTAGGGGGGTTGAAGCTTTCTTT. It is translated as CASSRGVEAFF.

The rearrangement joins TRBV7-2 to TRBJ1-2, with 8 positions matching TRBD1. Germline assignment: CDR1 SGHTA and CDR2 FQGNSA. V shed 5 bases and J 3 bases; nucleotides not matched to a gene: 17. CDR3 length equals 18 residues. This chain's CDR3 is CASSPYAPSGGAYYGYTF. As DNA, the CDR3 is TGTGCCAGCAGCCCCTACGCCCCCTCAGGGGGCGCGTACTATGGCTACACCTTC. Supplemented by reference TRBV7-2 and TRBJ1-2, the full variable domain reads GAGVSQSPSNKVTEKGKDVELRCDPISGHTALYWYRQSLGQGLEFLIYFQGNSAPDKSGLPSDRFSAERTGGSVSTLTIQRTQQEDSAVYLCASSPYAPSGGAYYGYTFGSGTRLTVV.

The V and J genes are TRBV28 and TRBJ2-3; the D gene is possibly TRBD2 (6 bases). Deletions cut 8 bases from V and 2 bases from J, with 23 bases between. Germline V gives CDR1 MDHEN, CDR2 SYDVKM. The CDR3 extends over 17 amino acids. CDR3 loop: CASGPNLLGRNTDTQYF. The DNA of the CDR3 is TGTGCCAGCGGTCCAAACCTCCTGGGGAGGAACACAGATACGCAGTATTTT. Full variable domain (remainder filled in from reference TRBV28 and TRBJ2-3): DVKVTQSSRYLVKRTGEKVFLECVQDMDHENMFWYRQDPGLGLRLIYFSYDVKMKEKGDIPEGYSVSREKKERFSLILESASTNQTSMYLCASGPNLLGRNTDTQYFGPGTRLTVL.

This chain uses TRBV29-1 with TRBJ1-1, with D uncertain. The CDR3 runs to 9 residues. Germline values: CDR1 SQVTM, CDR2 ANQGSEA. Trimming took off 7 bases at V and 4 bases at J, with 4 bases between the two ends. CDR3 coding DNA: TGCAGCGGGGGCACTGAAGCTTTCTTT. As protein: CSGGTEAFF.

This clone was seen only a few times. V and J are TRBV5-4 and TRBJ2-2; 8 bases agree with TRBD1. J was trimmed by 6 bases and V by 0 bases; bases with no gene match: 1. From germline, CDR1 is SGHNT and CDR2 YYREEE (reference sequence). The CDR3 extends over 14 amino acids. The DNA of the CDR3 is TGTGCCAGCAGCTTGGCAGGGGGCTCCGGGGAGCTGTTTTTT. It yields the protein CASSLAGGSGELFF.

The chain joins TRBV29-1 to TRBJ1-2, with D perhaps matching TRBD1 (5 bases). Trimming pared 8 bases from V and 7 bases from J, leaving 20 bases between. The CDR3 consists of 13 residues. The germline V gene encodes CDR1 SQVTM and CDR2 ANQGSEA. CDR3 loop: CSSGAGGGSGYTF. The CDR3 nucleotides are TGCAGCTCCGGGGCGGGGGGAGGTTCTGGCTACACCTTC.

This clone was counted only a few times. The V gene is TRBV29-1, the J gene TRBJ1-1, with TRBD1 as a possible D gene (5 bases). Looked up from germline, CDR1 is SQVTM and CDR2 is ANQGSEA. This CDR3 region has 14 residues. V lost 6 bases, J lost 4 bases, and 18 bases lay in between. CDR3 residues: CSVGLGSVGTEAFF. For the CDR3, the DNA is TGCAGCGTGGGACTGGGGTCCGTCGGCACTGAAGCTTTCTTT. The full variable domain, with the rest looked up from reference TRBV29-1 and TRBJ1-1, is SAVISQKPSRDICQRGTSLTIQCQVDSQVTMMFWYRQQPGQSLTLIATANQGSEATYESGFVIDKFPISRPNLTFSTLTVSNMSPEDSSIYLCSVGLGSVGTEAFFGQGTRLTVV.